The T cell receptor (beta chain) described here comes from a study of T cell changes during pregnancy in multiple sclerosis. Trimming removed 0 bases from V and 1 base from J; junction bases left unmatched: 3. The CDR3 sequence is 17 residues long. Germline values: CDR1 SGDLS, CDR2 YYNGEE. Sequencing was performed with immunoSEQ multiplex PCR; in TCRdb, only in-frame clones are kept and a portion is missing. This table holds 50,000 to 75,000 clones, roughly 93% found once. This sequence was found in a female donor with multiple sclerosis, enrolled in a pregnancy study. V and J are TRBV9 and TRBJ2-7; 14 bases are a match to TRBD2. The sequencing here drew on CD8+ T cells from peripheral blood mononuclear cells, taken in the third trimester of pregnancy. Written as DNA, the CDR3 is TGTGCCAGCAGCGTAGATGGGACTAGCGGGAGATCCTACGAGCAGTACTTC. Its protein is CASSVDGTSGRSYEQYF.